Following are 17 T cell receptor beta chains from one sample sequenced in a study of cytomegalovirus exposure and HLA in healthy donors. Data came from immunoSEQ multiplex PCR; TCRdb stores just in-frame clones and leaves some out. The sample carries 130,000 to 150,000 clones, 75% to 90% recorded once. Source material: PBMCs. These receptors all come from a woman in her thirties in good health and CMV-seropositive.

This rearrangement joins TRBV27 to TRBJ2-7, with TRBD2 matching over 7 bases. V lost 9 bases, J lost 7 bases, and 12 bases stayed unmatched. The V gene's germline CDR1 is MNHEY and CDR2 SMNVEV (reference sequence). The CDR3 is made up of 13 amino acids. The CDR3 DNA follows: TGTGCCAGTTCGGAAGGGCCCGGGGGGGAGCAGTACTTC. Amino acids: CASSEGPGGEQYF.

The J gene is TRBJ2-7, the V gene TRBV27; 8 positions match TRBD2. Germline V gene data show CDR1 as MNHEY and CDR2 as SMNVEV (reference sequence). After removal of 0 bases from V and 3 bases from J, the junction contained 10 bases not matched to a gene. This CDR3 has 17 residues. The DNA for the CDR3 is TGTGCCAGCAGTTTATCGATGACGAGCGGGGGCCTCTACGAGCAGTACTTC. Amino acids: CASSLSMTSGGLYEQYF.

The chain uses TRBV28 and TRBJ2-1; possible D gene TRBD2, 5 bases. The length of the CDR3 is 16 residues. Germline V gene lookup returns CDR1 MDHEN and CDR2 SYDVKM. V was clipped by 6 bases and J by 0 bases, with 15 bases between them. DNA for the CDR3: TGTGCCAGCAGCCGTCTAGCAGCAAGCTCCTACAATGAGCAGTTCTTC. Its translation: CASSRLAASSYNEQFF. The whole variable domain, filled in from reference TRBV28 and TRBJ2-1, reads DVKVTQSSRYLVKRTGEKVFLECVQDMDHENMFWYRQDPGLGLRLIYFSYDVKMKEKGDIPEGYSVSREKKERFSLILESASTNQTSMYLCASSRLAASSYNEQFFGPGTRLTVL.

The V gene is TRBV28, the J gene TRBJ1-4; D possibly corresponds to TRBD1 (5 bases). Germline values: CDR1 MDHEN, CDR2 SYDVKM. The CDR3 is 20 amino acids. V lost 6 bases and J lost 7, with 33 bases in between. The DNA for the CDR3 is TGTGCCAGCAGACGCTCCCAAGGGCGGGGACTTCGTGATATAGGTGAAAAACTGTTTTTT. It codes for CASRRSQGRGLRDIGEKLFF.

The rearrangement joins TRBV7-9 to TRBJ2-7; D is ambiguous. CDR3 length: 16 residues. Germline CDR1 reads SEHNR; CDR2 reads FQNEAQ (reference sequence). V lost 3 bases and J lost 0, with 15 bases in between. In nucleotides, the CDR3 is TGTGCCAGCAGCTTCCCCCGCGGAACGAGCTCCTACGAGCAGTACTTC. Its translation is CASSFPRGTSSYEQYF.

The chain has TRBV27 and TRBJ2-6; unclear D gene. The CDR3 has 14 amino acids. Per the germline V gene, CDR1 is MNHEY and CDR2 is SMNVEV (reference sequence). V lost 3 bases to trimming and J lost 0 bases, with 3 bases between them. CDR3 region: CASSLSSGANVLTF. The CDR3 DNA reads TGTGCCAGCAGTTTGAGCTCTGGGGCCAACGTCCTGACTTTC. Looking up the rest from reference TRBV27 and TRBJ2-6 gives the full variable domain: EAQVTQNPRYLITVTGKKLTVTCSQNMNHEYMSWYRQDPGLGLRQIYYSMNVEVTDKGDVPEGYKVSRKEKRNFPLILESPSPNQTSLYFCASSLSSGANVLTFGAGSRLTVL.

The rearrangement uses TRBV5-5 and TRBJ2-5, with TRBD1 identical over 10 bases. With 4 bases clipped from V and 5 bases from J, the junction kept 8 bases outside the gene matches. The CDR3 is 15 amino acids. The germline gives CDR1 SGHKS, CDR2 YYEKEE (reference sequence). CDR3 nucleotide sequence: TGTGCCAGCAGCGTGGCGGGACAGGGGAAGGAGACCCAGTACTTC. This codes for CASSVAGQGKETQYF.

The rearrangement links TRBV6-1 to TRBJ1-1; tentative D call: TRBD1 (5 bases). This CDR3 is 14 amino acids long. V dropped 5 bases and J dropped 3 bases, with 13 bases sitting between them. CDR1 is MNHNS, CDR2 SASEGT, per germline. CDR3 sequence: CASSSQGVDTEAFF. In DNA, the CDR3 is TGTGCCAGCAGTTCCCAGGGCGTGGACACTGAAGCTTTCTTT.

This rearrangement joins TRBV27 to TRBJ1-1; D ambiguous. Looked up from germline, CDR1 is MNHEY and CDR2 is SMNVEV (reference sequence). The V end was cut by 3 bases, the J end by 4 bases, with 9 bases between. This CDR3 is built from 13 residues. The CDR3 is CASSFWASTEAFF. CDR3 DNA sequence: TGTGCCAGCAGTTTCTGGGCCTCCACTGAAGCTTTCTTT.

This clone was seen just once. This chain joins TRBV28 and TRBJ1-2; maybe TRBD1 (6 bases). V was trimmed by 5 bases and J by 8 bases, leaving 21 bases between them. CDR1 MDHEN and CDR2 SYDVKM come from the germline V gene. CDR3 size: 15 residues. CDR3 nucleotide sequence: TGTGCCAGCAGTCTCAGCCCCACAGGGCCGCAGGGCTACACCTTC. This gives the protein CASSLSPTGPQGYTF.

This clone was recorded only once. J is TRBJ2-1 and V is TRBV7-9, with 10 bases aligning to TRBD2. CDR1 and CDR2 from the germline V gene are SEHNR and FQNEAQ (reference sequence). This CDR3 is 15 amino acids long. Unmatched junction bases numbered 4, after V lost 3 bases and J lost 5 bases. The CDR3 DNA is TGTGCCAGCAGCTTCTCTAGCGGGGGTCACAATGAGCAGTTCTTC. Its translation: CASSFSSGGHNEQFF.

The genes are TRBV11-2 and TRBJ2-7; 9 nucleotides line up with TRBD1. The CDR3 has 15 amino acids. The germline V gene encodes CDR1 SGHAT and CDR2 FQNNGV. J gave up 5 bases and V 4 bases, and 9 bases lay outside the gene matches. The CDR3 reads CASSSGNRGHNEQYF. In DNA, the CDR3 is TGTGCCAGCAGCTCTGGGAACAGGGGGCACAACGAGCAGTACTTC.

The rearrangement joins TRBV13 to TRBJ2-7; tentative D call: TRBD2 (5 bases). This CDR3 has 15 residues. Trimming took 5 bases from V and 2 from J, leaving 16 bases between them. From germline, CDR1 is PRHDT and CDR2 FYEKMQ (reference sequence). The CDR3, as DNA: TGTGCCAGCAGCAGAGGGCTAGGACTGGCCTACGAGCAGTACTTC. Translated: CASSRGLGLAYEQYF.

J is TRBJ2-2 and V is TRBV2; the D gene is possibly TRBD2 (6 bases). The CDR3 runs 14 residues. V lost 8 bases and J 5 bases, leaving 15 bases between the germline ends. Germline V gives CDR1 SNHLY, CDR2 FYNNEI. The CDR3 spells CASLDGRGTGELFF. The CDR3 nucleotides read TGTGCCAGCCTCGACGGGAGAGGTACCGGGGAGCTGTTTTTT. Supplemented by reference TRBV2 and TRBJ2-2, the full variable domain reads EPEVTQTPSHQVTQMGQEVILRCVPISNHLYFYWYRQILGQKVEFLVSFYNNEISEKSEIFDDQFSVERPDGSNFTLKIRSTKLEDSAMYFCASLDGRGTGELFFGEGSRLTVL.

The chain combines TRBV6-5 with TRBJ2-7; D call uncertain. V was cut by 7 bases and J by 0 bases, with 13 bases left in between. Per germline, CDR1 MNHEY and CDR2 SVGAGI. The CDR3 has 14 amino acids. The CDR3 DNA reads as TGTGCCAGCACCCCTCTAGGATACTCCTACGAGCAGTACTTC. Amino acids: CASTPLGYSYEQYF.

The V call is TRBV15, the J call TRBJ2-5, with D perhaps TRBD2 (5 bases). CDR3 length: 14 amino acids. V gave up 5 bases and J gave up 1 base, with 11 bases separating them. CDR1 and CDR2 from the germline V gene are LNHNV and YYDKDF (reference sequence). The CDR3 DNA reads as TGTGCCACCAGCTACGACTATTCCCAAGAGACCCAGTACTTC. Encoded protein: CATSYDYSQETQYF.

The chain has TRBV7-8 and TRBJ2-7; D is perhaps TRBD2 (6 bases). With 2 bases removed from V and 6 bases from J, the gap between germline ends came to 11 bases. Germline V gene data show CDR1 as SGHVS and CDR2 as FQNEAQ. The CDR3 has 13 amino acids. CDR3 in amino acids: CASSLPTGSEQYF. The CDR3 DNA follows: TGTGCCAGCAGCTTACCTACCGGGAGCGAGCAGTACTTC.